This paragraph reports one T cell receptor beta chain. Its antigen remains unidentified. This sample is drawn from a study of T cell repertoires in cytomegalovirus infection. On the study more broadly: Signatures in public TCR beta sequences pointed to both CMV infection and matching HLA type. Study-wide points: CMV carriers with the relevant HLA were identified by cumulative public TCR beta family frequency.

TCRdb re-called the reads with MiXCR, one entry per CDR3 protein. The data hold fewer than 700,000 distinct CDR3 sequences, with about 24% observed a single time. This TCR was sampled from a human donor in good health (CMV status not recorded). Some clones in this sample may be carry-over from other donors' samples. Sequencing was carried out using CD8+ T cells from PBMCs.

The CDR3 nucleotides are TGCGCCAGCAGTGATGGGGTAAACACTGAAGCTTTCTTT. Protein product: CASSDGVNTEAFF. The gene calls are TRBV10-1 and TRBJ1-1, with no clear D. Germline V gives CDR1 WNHNN, CDR2 SYGVQD (reference sequence). Trimming cost V 3 bases and J 2 bases, with 7 bases left between them. The CDR3 has 13 amino acids.